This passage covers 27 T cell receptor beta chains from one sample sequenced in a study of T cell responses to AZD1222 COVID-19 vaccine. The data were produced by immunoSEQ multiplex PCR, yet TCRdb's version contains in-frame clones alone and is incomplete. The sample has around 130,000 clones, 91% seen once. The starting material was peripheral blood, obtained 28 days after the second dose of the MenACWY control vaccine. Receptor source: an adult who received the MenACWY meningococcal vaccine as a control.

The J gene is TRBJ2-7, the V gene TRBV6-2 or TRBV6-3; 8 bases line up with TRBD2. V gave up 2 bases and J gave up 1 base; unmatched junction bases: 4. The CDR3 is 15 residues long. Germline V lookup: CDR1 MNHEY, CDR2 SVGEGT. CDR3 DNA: TGTGCCAGCAGTTACGGGGCGGGAGGTTCCTACGAGCAGTACTTC. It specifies CASSYGAGGSYEQYF.

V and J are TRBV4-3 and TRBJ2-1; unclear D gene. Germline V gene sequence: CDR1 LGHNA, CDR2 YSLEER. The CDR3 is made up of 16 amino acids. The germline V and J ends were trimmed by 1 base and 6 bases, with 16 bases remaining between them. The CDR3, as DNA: TGCGCCAGCAGCCAAGGGCTAGATGGTGTAATCAATGAGCAGTTCTTC. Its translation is CASSQGLDGVINEQFF.

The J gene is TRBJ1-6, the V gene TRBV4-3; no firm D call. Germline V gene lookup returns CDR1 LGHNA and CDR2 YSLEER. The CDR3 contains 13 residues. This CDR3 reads CSPAGQVNSPLHF. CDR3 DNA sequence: TGCTCCCCAGCCGGTCAGGTTAATTCACCCCTCCACTTT.

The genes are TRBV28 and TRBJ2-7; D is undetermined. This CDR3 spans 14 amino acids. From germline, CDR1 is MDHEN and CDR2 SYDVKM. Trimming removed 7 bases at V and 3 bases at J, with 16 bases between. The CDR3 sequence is CASTVGLPSYEQYF. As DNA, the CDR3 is TGTGCCAGCACGGTCGGGCTTCCGAGCTACGAGCAGTACTTC.

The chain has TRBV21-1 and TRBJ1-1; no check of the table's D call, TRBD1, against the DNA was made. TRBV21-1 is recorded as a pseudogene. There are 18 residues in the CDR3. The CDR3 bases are TGTGCCAGCAGCAACCAGAAGACAGGGAAATGGGCAAACACTGAAGCTTTCTTT. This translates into CASSNQKTGKWANTEAFF.

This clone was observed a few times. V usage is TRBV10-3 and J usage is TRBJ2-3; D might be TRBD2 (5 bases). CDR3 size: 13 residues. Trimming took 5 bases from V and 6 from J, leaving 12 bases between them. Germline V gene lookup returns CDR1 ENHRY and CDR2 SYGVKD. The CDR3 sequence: CAISPGSKDTQYF. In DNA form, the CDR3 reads TGTGCCATCAGTCCGGGAAGCAAGGATACGCAGTATTTT.

CDR3 nucleotides: TGTGCCAGTACCCGACATCGGACAGAGAATTCACCCCTCCACTTT. Residues: CASTRHRTENSPLHF. The chain employs TRBV19 and TRBJ1-6, with D maybe TRBD1 (6 bases). The V gene's germline CDR1 is LNHDA and CDR2 SQIVND (reference sequence). The CDR3 spans 15 residues. The ends were cut back, 7 bases at V and 7 bases at J, with 17 bases in the middle.

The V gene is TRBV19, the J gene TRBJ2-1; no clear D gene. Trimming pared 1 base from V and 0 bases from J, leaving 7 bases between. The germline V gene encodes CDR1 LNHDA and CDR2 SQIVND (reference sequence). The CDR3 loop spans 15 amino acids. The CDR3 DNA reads TGTGCCAGTAGTATAGCCGTCCCCTCCTACAATGAGCAGTTCTTC. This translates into CASSIAVPSYNEQFF.

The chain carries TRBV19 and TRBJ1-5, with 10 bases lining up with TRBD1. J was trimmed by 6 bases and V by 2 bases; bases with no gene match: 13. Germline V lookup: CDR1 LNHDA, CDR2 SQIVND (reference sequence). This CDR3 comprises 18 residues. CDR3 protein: CASSIILPLRDRGQPQHF. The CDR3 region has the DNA TGTGCCAGTAGTATAATCCTCCCTCTACGGGACAGGGGTCAGCCCCAGCATTTT.

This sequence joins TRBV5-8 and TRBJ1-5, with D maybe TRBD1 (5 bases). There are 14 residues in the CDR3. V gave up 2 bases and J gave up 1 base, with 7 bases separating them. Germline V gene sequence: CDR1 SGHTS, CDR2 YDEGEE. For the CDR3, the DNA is TGTGCCAGCAGCTTAAAGGGGAGCAATCAGCCCCAGCATTTT. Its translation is CASSLKGSNQPQHF.

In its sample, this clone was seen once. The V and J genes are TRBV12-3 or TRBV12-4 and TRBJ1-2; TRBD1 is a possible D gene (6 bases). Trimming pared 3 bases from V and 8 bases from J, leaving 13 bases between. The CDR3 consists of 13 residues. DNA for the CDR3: TGTGCCAGCAGTTTGAACAGGGTAGGGGGCTACACCTTC. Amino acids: CASSLNRVGGYTF.

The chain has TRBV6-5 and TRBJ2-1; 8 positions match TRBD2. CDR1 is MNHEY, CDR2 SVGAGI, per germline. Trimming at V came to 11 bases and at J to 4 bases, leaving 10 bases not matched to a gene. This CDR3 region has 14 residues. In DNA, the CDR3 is TGTGCCGGGCAGAGCGGGAGCGGGTACAATGAGCAGTTCTTC. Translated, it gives CAGQSGSGYNEQFF.

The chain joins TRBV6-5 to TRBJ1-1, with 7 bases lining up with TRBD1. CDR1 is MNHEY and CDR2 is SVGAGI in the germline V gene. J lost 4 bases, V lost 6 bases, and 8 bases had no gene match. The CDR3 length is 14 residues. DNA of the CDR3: TGTGCCAGCAGCAGGGGAAACAGGGGCACTGAAGCTTTCTTT. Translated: CASSRGNRGTEAFF.

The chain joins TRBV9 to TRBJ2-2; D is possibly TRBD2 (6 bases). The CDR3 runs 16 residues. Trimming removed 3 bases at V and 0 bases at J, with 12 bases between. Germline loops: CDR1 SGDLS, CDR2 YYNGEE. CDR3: CASSDPGEANTGELFF. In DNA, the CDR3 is TGTGCCAGCAGCGACCCGGGGGAGGCGAACACCGGGGAGCTGTTTTTT.

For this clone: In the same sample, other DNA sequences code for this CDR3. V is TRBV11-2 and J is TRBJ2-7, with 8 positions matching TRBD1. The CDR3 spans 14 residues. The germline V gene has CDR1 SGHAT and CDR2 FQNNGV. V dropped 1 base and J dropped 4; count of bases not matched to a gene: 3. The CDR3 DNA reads TGTGCCAGCAGCTTAGGGCAGGGGGCATACGAGCAGTACTTC. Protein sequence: CASSLGQGAYEQYF.

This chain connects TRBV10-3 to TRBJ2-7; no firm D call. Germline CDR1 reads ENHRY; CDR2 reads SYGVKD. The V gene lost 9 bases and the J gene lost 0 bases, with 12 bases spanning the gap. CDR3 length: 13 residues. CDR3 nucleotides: TGTGCCATGCAATCCGGTCCCTCCTACGAGCAGTACTTC. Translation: CAMQSGPSYEQYF.

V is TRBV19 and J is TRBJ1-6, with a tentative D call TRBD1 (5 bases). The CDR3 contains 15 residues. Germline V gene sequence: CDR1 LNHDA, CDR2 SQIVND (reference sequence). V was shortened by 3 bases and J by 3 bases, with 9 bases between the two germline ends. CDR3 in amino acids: CASSMRGIYNSPLHF. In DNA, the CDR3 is TGTGCCAGTAGTATGAGGGGCATCTATAATTCACCCCTCCACTTT.

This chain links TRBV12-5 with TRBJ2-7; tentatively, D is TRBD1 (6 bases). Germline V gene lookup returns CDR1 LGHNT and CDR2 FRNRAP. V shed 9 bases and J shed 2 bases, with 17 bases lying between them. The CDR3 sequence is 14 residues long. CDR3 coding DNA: TGTGCTAGCTCACAGGGTTGGGGTACCTACGAGCAGTACTTC. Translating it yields CASSQGWGTYEQYF.

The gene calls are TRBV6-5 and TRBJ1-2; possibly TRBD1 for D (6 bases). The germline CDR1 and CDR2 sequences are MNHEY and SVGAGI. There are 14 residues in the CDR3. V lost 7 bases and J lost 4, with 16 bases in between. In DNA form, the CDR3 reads TGTGCCAGCAAAATCATGACAGGCTCCTATGGCTACACCTTC. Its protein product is CASKIMTGSYGYTF.

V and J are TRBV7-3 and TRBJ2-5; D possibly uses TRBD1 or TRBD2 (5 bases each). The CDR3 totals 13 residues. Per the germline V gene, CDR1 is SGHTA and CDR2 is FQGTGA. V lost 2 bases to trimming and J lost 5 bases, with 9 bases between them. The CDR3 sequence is CASSLVWGETQYF. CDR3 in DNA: TGTGCCAGCAGCTTAGTTTGGGGGGAGACCCAGTACTTC. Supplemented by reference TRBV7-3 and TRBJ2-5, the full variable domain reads GAGVSQTPSNKVTEKGKYVELRCDPISGHTALYWYRQSLGQGPEFLIYFQGTGAADDSGLPNDRFFAVRPEGSVSTLKIQRTERGDSAVYLCASSLVWGETQYFGPGTRLLVL.

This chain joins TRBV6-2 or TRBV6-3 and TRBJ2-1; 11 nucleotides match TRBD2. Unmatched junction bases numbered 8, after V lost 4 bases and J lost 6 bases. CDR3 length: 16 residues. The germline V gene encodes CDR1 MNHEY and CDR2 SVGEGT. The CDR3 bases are TGTGCCAGCAGTTTCCGGCCTAGCGGGGGGTTCAATGAGCAGTTCTTC. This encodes CASSFRPSGGFNEQFF.

The CDR3 DNA sequence: TGTGCCAGCAGCAGGACAGGGGAGGGCTACACCTTC. Its protein is CASSRTGEGYTF. The chain is built from TRBV7-2 and TRBJ1-2, with 9 bases that match TRBD1. Germline values: CDR1 SGHTA, CDR2 FQGNSA. CDR3 length: 12 residues. The J segment lost 8 bases and the V segment lost 5 bases, leaving 3 bases of the junction unmatched.

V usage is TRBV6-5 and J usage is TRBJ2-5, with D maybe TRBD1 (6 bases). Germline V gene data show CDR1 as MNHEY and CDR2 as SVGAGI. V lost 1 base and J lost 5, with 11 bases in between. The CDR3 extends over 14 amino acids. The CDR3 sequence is CASSYYRDTETQYF. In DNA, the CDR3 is TGTGCCAGCAGTTACTACCGGGACACGGAGACCCAGTACTTC.

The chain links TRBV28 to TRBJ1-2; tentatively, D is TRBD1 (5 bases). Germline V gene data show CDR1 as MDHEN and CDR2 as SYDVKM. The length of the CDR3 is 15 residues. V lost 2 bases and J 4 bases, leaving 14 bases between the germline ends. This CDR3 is CASSLARDSRYGYTF. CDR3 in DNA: TGTGCCAGCAGTTTAGCCAGGGATTCCCGCTATGGCTACACCTTC.

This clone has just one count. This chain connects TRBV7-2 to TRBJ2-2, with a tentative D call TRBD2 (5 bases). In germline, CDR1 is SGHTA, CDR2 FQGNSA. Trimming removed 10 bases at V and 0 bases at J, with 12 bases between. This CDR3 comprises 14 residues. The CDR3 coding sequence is TGTGCCACGAGGACTTTCGCGAACACCGGGGAGCTGTTTTTT. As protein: CATRTFANTGELFF. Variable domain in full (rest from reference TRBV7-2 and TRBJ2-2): GAGVSQSPSNKVTEKGKDVELRCDPISGHTALYWYRQSLGQGLEFLIYFQGNSAPDKSGLPSDRFSAERTGGSVSTLTIQRTQQEDSAVYLCATRTFANTGELFFGEGSRLTVL.

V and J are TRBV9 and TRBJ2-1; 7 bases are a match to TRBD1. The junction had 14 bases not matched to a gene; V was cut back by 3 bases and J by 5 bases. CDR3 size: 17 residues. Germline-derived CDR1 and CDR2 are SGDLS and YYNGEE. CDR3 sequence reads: CASSARKQGTPDNEQFF. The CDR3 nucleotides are TGTGCCAGCAGCGCGAGAAAACAGGGGACGCCCGACAATGAGCAGTTCTTC.

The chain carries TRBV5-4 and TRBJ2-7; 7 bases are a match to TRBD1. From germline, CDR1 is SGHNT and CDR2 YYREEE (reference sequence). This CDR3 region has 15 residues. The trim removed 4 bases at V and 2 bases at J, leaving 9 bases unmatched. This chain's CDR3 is CASSKDRESPYEQYF. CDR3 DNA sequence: TGTGCCAGCAGCAAAGACAGGGAATCACCCTACGAGCAGTACTTC.